This TCR beta chain was identified in a study of beta chain features in type 1 diabetes. Study-level results: Within each of all four CD4+ subsets, Type 1 diabetes patients had TCRB CDR3s that were moderately but significantly shorter.

The whole isolated RNA underwent reverse transcription, so sequencing captured expressed TCRB transcripts. Data came from immunoSEQ multiplex PCR; TCRdb stores just in-frame clones and leaves some out. The repertoire holds more than 250,000 clones, over 20% seen once, with about 0.027% in the top ten. This clone was counted between two and nine times. Its specificity is not known. Sequencing input: naive CD4+ T cells from blood. This TCR was sampled from a woman between 35 and 50 years old with type 1 diabetes.

CDR3 nucleotide sequence: TGTGCCAGCATGCTAGACAATCAGCCCCAGCATTTT. This sequence encodes CASMLDNQPQHF. The rearrangement uses TRBV2 and TRBJ1-5; D is ambiguous. This CDR3 comprises 12 residues. The germline CDR1 and CDR2 sequences are SNHLY and FYNNEI. The ends were cut back, 7 bases at V and 3 bases at J, with 7 bases in the middle.